Listed here are 19 T cell receptor beta chains from one sample, sequenced in a study of CD8 T cells in Susac syndrome. Random hexamers were used to reverse transcribe the RNA input (about 0.5 to 1 ug). TCRdb reprocessed the immunoSEQ multiplex PCR reads via MiXCR and lists one record per CDR3 protein. This table has some 300,000 distinct CDR3 sequences, about 88% appearing once. The sequencing sample was made of CD8+ T cells from PBMCs. These receptors were collected from a human donor with multiple sclerosis.

V usage is TRBV12-5 and J usage is TRBJ2-1; 12 positions match TRBD2. This CDR3 contains 15 residues. The germline V gene has CDR1 LGHNT and CDR2 FRNRAP. V lost 0 bases, J lost 10 bases, and 4 bases stayed unmatched. The CDR3, as DNA: TGTGCTAGTGGTTTGGTTGGACTAGCGGGATCGGAGCAGTTCTTC. Encoded protein: CASGLVGLAGSEQFF.

V and J are TRBV6-5 and TRBJ1-1, with D tentatively TRBD1 (5 bases). The CDR3 has 14 amino acids. The germline V gene encodes CDR1 MNHEY and CDR2 SVGAGI. The V end lost 0 bases, the J end lost 5 bases, and 10 bases lay between the germline ends. Written as DNA, the CDR3 is TGTGCCAGCAGTTACTCGCCAGGGTGGACTGAAGCTTTCTTT. Translated: CASSYSPGWTEAFF.

The chain uses TRBV11-2 and TRBJ2-1; D is perhaps TRBD1 or TRBD2 (5 bases each). Trimming stripped 4 bases from V and 6 bases from J, with 10 bases between. From germline, CDR1 is SGHAT and CDR2 FQNNGV. This CDR3 has 13 amino acids. Here the CDR3 reads CASSSWDGNEQFF. CDR3 coding DNA: TGTGCCAGCAGCTCCTGGGACGGCAATGAGCAGTTCTTC.

The chain is built from TRBV9 and TRBJ2-1; D is uncertain. Germline V gives CDR1 SGDLS, CDR2 YYNGEE. V lost 3 bases to trimming and J lost 7 bases, with 5 bases between them. This CDR3 contains 11 residues. The CDR3 region is CASSGPNEQFF. DNA of the CDR3: TGTGCCAGCAGCGGGCCAAATGAGCAGTTCTTC.

The gene calls are TRBV20-1 and TRBJ2-1; tentative D call: TRBD1 (5 bases). Trimming cost V 5 bases and J 5 bases, with 16 bases left between them. The length of the CDR3 is 14 residues. The germline V gene encodes CDR1 DFQATT and CDR2 SNEGSKA (reference sequence). CDR3 sequence reads: CSASVVARDNEQFF. The CDR3 DNA follows: TGCAGTGCTTCGGTGGTGGCCAGGGACAATGAGCAGTTCTTC.

This clonotype came up once. The chain has TRBV6-1 and TRBJ2-1; 9 nucleotides align to TRBD2. This CDR3 contains 16 residues. The V and J ends lost 7 bases and 1 base, in that order; junction bases with no gene match: 8. Germline CDR1 and CDR2: MNHNS and SASEGT. CDR3 residues: CASNPLAGSSYNEQFF. The CDR3 DNA sequence: TGTGCCAGCAACCCCCTAGCGGGATCTTCCTACAATGAGCAGTTCTTC.

The V call is TRBV6-2 or TRBV6-3, the J call TRBJ2-5; D call uncertain. V was shortened by 2 bases and J by 2 bases, with 12 bases between the two germline ends. Germline V CDR1 and CDR2: MNHEY, SVGEGT. The CDR3 is 15 residues long. CDR3 amino acids: CASSYGLGPQETQYF. Written as DNA, the CDR3 is TGTGCCAGCAGTTACGGGCTAGGCCCTCAAGAGACCCAGTACTTC.

The V call is TRBV27, the J call TRBJ2-5; D is undetermined. Trimming stripped 2 bases from V and 2 bases from J, with 3 bases between. The CDR3 extends over 12 amino acids. Germline V lookup: CDR1 MNHEY, CDR2 SMNVEV (reference sequence). The CDR3 coding sequence is TGTGCCAGCAGTTTACAGCAAGAGACCCAGTACTTC. Residues: CASSLQQETQYF.

The rearrangement joins TRBV20-1 to TRBJ2-7; TRBD2 agrees at 12 bases. Germline CDR1 DFQATT, CDR2 SNEGSKA (reference sequence). The junction had 12 bases not matched to a gene; V was cut back by 1 base and J by 2 bases. The CDR3 is 18 amino acids. The DNA of the CDR3 is TGCAGTGCTAGAGGCCTCCTGACTAGCGGGAGTTTCCCCTACGAGCAGTACTTC. It is translated as CSARGLLTSGSFPYEQYF.

This clonotype has a single count. The rearrangement uses TRBV6-1 and TRBJ2-1; the D gene is possibly TRBD2 (5 bases). The CDR3 spans 17 residues. Germline CDR1 and CDR2: MNHNS and SASEGT. The V gene lost 5 bases and the J gene lost 5 bases, with 22 bases spanning the gap. The CDR3 bases are TGTGCCAGCAGTCCCGTAACAGAGGGATTAGGCCACAATGAGCAGTTCTTC. This gives the protein CASSPVTEGLGHNEQFF.

V usage is TRBV27 and J usage is TRBJ1-2; maybe TRBD1 (5 bases). The CDR3 runs 14 residues. Trimming stripped 8 bases from V and 4 bases from J, with 17 bases between. The germline V gene has CDR1 MNHEY and CDR2 SMNVEV (reference sequence). Here the CDR3 DNA reads TGTGCCAGCGTCGTTGGGGGAAAAACCTATGGCTACACCTTC. It specifies CASVVGGKTYGYTF.

In its sample, this clonotype was seen a few times. J is TRBJ2-1 and V is TRBV6-5; possibly TRBD2 for D (5 bases). Deletions cut 3 bases from V and 0 bases from J, with 6 bases between. The CDR3 is 14 amino acids. Germline V gives CDR1 MNHEY, CDR2 SVGAGI. The DNA of the CDR3 is TGTGCCAGCAGTTATGGAGGCTCCTACAATGAGCAGTTCTTC. Translated, it gives CASSYGGSYNEQFF.

V and J are TRBV9 and TRBJ1-2; D gene uncertain. This CDR3 spans 14 amino acids. CDR1 is SGDLS, CDR2 YYNGEE, per germline. The V end was cut by 1 base, the J end by 6 bases, with 13 bases between. CDR3 amino acids: CASSVPGRNHGYTF. In DNA form, the CDR3 reads TGTGCCAGCAGCGTACCGGGCCGGAACCATGGCTACACCTTC.

This sequence joins TRBV28 and TRBJ1-1; TRBD1 is a possible D gene (6 bases). CDR3 length: 16 amino acids. The V gene lost 4 bases and the J gene lost 3 bases, with 18 bases spanning the gap. Germline-derived CDR1 and CDR2 are MDHEN and SYDVKM. DNA for the CDR3: TGTGCCAGCAGTTGGGGGGCAGGGCGTACGGACACTGAAGCTTTCTTT. Residues: CASSWGAGRTDTEAFF. Combining the CDR3 with reference TRBV28 and TRBJ1-1 gives the whole variable domain DVKVTQSSRYLVKRTGEKVFLECVQDMDHENMFWYRQDPGLGLRLIYFSYDVKMKEKGDIPEGYSVSREKKERFSLILESASTNQTSMYLCASSWGAGRTDTEAFFGQGTRLTVV.

V gene TRBV19 combines with J gene TRBJ2-1, with 10 bases fitting TRBD2. CDR3 size: 18 residues. V lost 5 bases and J lost 4; bases outside the gene matches: 14. Germline loops: CDR1 LNHDA, CDR2 SQIVND (reference sequence). This CDR3 reads CASSGWTSGHPFYNEQFF. CDR3 coding DNA: TGTGCCAGTAGTGGATGGACTAGCGGACACCCTTTTTACAATGAGCAGTTCTTC.

The chain couples TRBV12-3 or TRBV12-4 to TRBJ1-2, with D possibly TRBD1 on 5 matching bases. This CDR3 contains 17 residues. V was clipped by 0 bases and J by 4 bases, with 18 bases between them. The CDR3 coding sequence is TGTGCCAGCAGTTTAGCCCAGCGGGGGGGTGGATTCTATGGCTACACCTTC. Translation: CASSLAQRGGGFYGYTF.

This rearrangement joins TRBV7-9 to TRBJ1-4; D remains unclear. Germline V lookup: CDR1 SEHNR, CDR2 FQNEAQ (reference sequence). Trimming pared 7 bases from V and 8 bases from J, leaving 17 bases between. The CDR3 covers 14 residues. Written as DNA, the CDR3 is TGTGCCAGCACCCTCCCGGGGTCGGAAGAAAAACTGTTTTTT. Its protein product is CASTLPGSEEKLFF. Full variable domain (outside the CDR3, taken from reference TRBV7-9 and TRBJ1-4): DTGVSQNPRHKITKRGQNVTFRCDPISEHNRLYWYRQTLGQGPEFLTYFQNEAQLEKSRLLSDRFSAERPKGSFSTLEIQRTEQGDSAMYLCASTLPGSEEKLFFGSGTQLSVL.

The rearrangement joins TRBV20-1 to TRBJ2-7; 14 nucleotides align to TRBD2. CDR3 length: 15 amino acids. V lost 0 bases to trimming and J lost 4 bases; unmatched junction nucleotides: 2. The germline V gene has CDR1 DFQATT and CDR2 SNEGSKA (reference sequence). CDR3 loop: CSAREGTSGSYEQYF. The CDR3 bases are TGCAGTGCTAGAGAGGGGACTAGCGGGAGTTACGAGCAGTACTTC.

The chain carries TRBV30 and TRBJ1-3; 7 positions agree with TRBD1. The CDR3 is 16 residues long. V shed 3 bases and J 1 base; nucleotides not matched to a gene: 9. The germline V gene has CDR1 GTSNPN and CDR2 SVGIG (reference sequence). The CDR3 DNA follows: TGTGCCTGGAGGGGAAGGGACAGCTTATCTGGAAACACCATATATTTT. Encoded protein: CAWRGRDSLSGNTIYF.